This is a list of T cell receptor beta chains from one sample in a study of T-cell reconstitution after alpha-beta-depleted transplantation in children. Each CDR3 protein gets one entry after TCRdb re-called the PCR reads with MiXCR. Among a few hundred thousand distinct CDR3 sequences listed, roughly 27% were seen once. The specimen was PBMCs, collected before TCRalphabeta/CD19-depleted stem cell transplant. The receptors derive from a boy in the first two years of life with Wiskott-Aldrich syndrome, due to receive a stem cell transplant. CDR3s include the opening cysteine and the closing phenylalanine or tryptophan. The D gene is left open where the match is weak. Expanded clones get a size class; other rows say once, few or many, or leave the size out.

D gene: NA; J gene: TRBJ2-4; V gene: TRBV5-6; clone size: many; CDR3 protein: CASSLGGAKNIQYF; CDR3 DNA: TGTGCCAGCAGCTTGGGCGGGGCCAAAAACATTCAGTACTTC
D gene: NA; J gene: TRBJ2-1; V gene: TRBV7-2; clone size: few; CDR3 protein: CASSYGIYNEQFF; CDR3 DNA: TGTGCCAGCAGCTACGGGATTTACAATGAGCAGTTCTTC
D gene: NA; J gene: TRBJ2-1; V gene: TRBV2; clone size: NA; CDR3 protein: CASIPGQRGNEQFF; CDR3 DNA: TGTGCCAGCATCCCGGGACAGCGGGGCAATGAGCAGTTCTTC
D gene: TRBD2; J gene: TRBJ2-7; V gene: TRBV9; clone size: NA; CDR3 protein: CASSVGSTSGAPYEQYF; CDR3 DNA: TGTGCCAGCAGCGTAGGTTCGACTAGCGGAGCCCCCTACGAGCAGTACTTC
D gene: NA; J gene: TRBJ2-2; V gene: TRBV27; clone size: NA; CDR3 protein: CASSPRLAGELFF; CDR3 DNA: TGTGCCAGCAGCCCCAGACTAGCCGGGGAGCTGTTTTTT
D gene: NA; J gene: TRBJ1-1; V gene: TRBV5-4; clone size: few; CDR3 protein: CASSHGQKLMNTEAFF; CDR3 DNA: TGTGCCAGCAGCCACGGACAGAAGCTCATGAACACTGAAGCTTTCTTT
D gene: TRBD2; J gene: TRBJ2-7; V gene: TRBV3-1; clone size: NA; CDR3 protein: CASSLLGLAGGEQYF; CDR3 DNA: TGTGCCAGCAGCCTACTCGGACTAGCGGGAGGCGAGCAGTACTTC
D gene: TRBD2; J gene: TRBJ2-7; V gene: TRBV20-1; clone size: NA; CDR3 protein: CSATGLGSYEQYF; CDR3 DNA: TGCAGTGCTACCGGACTAGGATCCTACGAGCAGTACTTC
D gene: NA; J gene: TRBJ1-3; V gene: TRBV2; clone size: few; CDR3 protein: CASNTVRNTIYF; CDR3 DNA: TGTGCCAGCAACACCGTTAGAAACACCATATATTTT
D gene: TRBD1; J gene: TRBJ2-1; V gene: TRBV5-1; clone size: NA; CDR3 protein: CASSMGQVLFYNEQFF; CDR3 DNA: TGCGCCAGCAGCATGGGACAGGTCCTGTTCTACAATGAGCAGTTCTTC
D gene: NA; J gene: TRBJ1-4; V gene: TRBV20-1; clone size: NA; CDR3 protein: CSARDLTTFEKLFF; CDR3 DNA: TGCAGTGCTAGAGATCTTACCACTTTTGAAAAACTGTTTTTT
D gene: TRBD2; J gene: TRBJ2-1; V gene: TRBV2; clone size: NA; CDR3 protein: CASKALREAYNEQFF; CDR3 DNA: TGTGCCAGCAAGGCGTTGCGGGAGGCGTATAATGAGCAGTTCTTC
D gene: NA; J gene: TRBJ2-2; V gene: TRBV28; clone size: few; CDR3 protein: CASSTRQGGTGELFF; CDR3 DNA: TGTGCCAGCAGTACCCGACAGGGAGGCACCGGGGAGCTGTTTTTT
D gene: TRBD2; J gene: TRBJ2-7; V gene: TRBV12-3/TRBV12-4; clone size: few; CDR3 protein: CASRRGLAGAYEQYF; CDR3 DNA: TGTGCCAGCAGAAGGGGACTAGCGGGTGCCTACGAGCAGTACTTC
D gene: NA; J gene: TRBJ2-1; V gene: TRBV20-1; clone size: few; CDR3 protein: CSARVDTYNEQFF; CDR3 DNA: TGCAGTGCTAGGGTAGACACCTACAATGAGCAGTTCTTC
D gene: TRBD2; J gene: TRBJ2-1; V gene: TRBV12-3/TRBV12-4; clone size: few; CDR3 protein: CASTLGSGGGSYNEQFF; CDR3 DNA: TGTGCCAGCACCCTGGGTAGCGGGGGGGGCTCCTACAATGAGCAGTTCTTC
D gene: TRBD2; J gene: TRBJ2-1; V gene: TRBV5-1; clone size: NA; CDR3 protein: CASSATSGSSYNEQFF; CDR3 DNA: TGCGCCAGCAGCGCGACTAGCGGGAGTTCCTACAATGAGCAGTTCTTC
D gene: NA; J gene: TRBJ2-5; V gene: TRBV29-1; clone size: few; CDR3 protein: CSVEEPGLEQETQYF; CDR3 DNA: TGCAGCGTTGAAGAACCGGGACTCGAACAAGAGACCCAGTACTTC
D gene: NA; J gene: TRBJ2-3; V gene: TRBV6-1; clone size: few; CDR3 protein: CASMPDYLYTDTQYF; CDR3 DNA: TGTGCCAGCATGCCAGATTACCTCTACACAGATACGCAGTATTTT
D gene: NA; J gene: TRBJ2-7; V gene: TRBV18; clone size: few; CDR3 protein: CASSRPGGDEQYF; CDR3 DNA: TGTGCCAGCTCACGTCCCGGGGGTGACGAGCAGTACTTC
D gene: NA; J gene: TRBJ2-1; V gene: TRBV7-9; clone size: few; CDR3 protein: CASSRNSESSYNEQFF; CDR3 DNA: TGTGCCAGCAGCAGGAATAGCGAAAGCTCCTACAATGAGCAGTTCTTC
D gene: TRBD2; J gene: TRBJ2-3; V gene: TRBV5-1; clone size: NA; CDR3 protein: CASSSWGGRSTDTQYF; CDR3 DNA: TGCGCCAGCAGCTCCTGGGGCGGGAGGTCCACAGATACGCAGTATTTT
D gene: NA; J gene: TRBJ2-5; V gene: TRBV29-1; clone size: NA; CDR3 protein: CSVGAITTKETQYF; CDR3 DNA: TGCAGCGTTGGGGCAATCACAACCAAAGAGACCCAGTACTTC
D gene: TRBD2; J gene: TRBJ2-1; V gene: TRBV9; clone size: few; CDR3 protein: CASSALAGDGNEQFF; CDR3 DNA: TGTGCCAGCAGCGCGCTAGCGGGAGATGGTAATGAGCAGTTCTTC
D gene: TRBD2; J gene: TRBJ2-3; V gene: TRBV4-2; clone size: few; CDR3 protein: CASTPGTSGITDTQYF; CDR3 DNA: TGTGCCAGCACTCCCGGGACTAGCGGGATCACAGATACGCAGTATTTT
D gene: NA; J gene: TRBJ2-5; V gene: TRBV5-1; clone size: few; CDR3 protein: CASCPGRETQYF; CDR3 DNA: TGCGCCAGCTGCCCCGGTCGAGAGACCCAGTACTTC
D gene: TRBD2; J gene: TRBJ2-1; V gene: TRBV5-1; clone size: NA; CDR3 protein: CASSLFLAGGFNEQFF; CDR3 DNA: TGCGCCAGCAGCTTGTTCCTAGCGGGAGGTTTCAATGAGCAGTTCTTC
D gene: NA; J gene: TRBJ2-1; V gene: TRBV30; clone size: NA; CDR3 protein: CAWRGGRNEQFF; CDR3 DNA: TGTGCCTGGAGAGGTGGGCGCAATGAGCAGTTCTTC
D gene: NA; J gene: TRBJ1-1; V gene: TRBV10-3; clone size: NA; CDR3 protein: CAISESAGLNTEAFF; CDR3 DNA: TGTGCCATCAGTGAGTCGGCAGGACTGAACACTGAAGCTTTCTTT
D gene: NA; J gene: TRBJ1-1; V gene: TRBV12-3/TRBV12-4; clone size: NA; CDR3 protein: CASRRTGTNTEAFF; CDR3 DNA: TGTGCCAGCAGAAGGACGGGAACGAACACTGAAGCTTTCTTT
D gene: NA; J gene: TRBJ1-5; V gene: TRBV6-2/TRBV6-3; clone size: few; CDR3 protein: CASRTNQPQHF; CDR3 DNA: TGTGCCAGCAGGACCAATCAGCCCCAGCATTTT
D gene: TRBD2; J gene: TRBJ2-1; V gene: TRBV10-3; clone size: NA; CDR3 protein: CAISGIGGLAATDYNEQFF; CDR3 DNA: TGTGCCATCAGTGGAATCGGGGGACTAGCCGCTACGGACTACAATGAGCAGTTCTTC
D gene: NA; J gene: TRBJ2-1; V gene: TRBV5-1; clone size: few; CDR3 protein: CASSDHLANEQFF; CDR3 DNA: TGCGCCAGCAGCGACCACCTAGCAAATGAGCAGTTCTTC
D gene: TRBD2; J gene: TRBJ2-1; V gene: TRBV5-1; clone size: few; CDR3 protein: CASSLTGGPNEQFF; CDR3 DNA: TGCGCCAGCAGCTTGACGGGAGGGCCCAATGAGCAGTTCTTC
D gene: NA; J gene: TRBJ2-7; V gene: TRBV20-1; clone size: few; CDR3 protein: CSAEDSSQISYEQYF; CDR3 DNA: TGCAGTGCTGAAGACTCCTCCCAAATCTCCTACGAGCAGTACTTC
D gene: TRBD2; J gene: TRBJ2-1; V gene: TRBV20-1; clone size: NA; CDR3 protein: CSALRGSSGRLPEQFF; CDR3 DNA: TGCAGTGCGCTTCGTGGGTCTAGCGGGAGGTTGCCTGAGCAGTTCTTC
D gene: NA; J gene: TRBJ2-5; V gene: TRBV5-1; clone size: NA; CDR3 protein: CASSLLSGSEETQYF; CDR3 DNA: TGCGCCAGCAGCTTGCTATCGGGATCGGAAGAGACCCAGTACTTC
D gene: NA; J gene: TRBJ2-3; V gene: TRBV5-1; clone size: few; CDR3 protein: CASSYTNPPGVRIADTQYF; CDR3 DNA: TGCGCCAGCAGCTATACAAATCCTCCCGGGGTAAGAATCGCCGATACGCAGTATTTT
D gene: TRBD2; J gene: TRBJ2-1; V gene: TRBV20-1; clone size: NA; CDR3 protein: CSAQSIAGTYNEQFF; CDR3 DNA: TGCAGTGCTCAATCTATAGCGGGTACCTACAATGAGCAGTTCTTC
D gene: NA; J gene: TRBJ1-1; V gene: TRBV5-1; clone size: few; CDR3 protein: CASSLYWGNTEAFF; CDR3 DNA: TGCGCCAGCAGCTTATATTGGGGGAACACTGAAGCTTTCTTT
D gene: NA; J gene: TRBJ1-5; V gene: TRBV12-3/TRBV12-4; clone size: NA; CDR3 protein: CASSWGSGNQPQHF; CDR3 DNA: TGTGCCAGCAGTTGGGGCAGTGGAAATCAGCCCCAGCATTTT
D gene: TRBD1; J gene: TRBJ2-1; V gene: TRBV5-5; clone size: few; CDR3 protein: CASSLWWTGLGYNEQFF; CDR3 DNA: TGTGCCAGCAGCTTGTGGTGGACAGGGTTAGGGTACAATGAGCAGTTCTTC
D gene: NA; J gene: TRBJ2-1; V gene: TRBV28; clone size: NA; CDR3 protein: CASSTPYSHNEQFF; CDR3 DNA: TGTGCCAGCAGTACTCCGTACAGCCACAATGAGCAGTTCTTC
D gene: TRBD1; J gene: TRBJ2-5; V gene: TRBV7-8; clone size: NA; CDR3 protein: CASSFSQGAFETQYF; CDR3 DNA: TGTGCCAGCAGCTTCTCACAGGGGGCTTTCGAGACCCAGTACTTC
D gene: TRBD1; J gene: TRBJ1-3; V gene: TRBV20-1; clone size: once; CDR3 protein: CSVPGQGQGNTIYF; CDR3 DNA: TGCAGTGTTCCGGGACAGGGGCAAGGAAACACCATATATTTT
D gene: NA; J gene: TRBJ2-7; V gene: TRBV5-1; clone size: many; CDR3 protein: CASSFDRTYEQYF; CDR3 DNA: TGTGCCAGCAGTTTCGACAGGACCTACGAGCAGTACTTC
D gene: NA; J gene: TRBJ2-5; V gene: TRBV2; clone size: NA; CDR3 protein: CASMGEIETQYF; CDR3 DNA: TGTGCCAGCATGGGGGAAATAGAGACCCAGTACTTC
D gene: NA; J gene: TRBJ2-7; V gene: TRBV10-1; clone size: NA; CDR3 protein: CAKRRGFSYEQYF; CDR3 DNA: TGCGCCAAAAGGAGAGGCTTTTCCTACGAGCAGTACTTC
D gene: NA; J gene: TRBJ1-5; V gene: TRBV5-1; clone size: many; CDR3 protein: CASSLGADQPQHF; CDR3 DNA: TGCGCCAGCAGCTTGGGGGCAGATCAGCCCCAGCATTTT
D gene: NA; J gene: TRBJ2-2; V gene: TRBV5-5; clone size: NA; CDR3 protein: CASSFREMGTGELFF; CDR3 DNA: TGTGCCAGCAGCTTCAGGGAAATGGGCACCGGGGAGCTGTTTTTT
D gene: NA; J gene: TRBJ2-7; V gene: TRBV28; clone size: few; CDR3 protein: CASRFEGVSPYEQYF; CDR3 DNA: TGTGCCAGCAGGTTCGAGGGAGTTTCACCCTACGAGCAGTACTTC
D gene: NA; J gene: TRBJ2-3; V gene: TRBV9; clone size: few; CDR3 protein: CASKQGLTPPDTQYF; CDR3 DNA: TGTGCCAGCAAACAGGGACTAACGCCCCCAGATACGCAGTATTTT
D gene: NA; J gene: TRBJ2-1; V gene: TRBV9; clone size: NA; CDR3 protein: CASSVAPSVVESVHNEQFF; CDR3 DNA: TGTGCCAGCAGCGTAGCCCCTAGCGTAGTTGAGAGTGTCCACAATGAGCAGTTCTTC
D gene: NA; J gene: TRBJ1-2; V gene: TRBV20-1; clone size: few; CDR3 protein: CSATVRGNYGYTF; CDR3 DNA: TGCAGTGCCACGGTCAGGGGTAACTATGGCTACACCTTC
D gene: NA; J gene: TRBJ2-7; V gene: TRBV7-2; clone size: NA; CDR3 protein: CASSPHNYEQYF; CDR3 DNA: TGTGCCAGCAGTCCACATAACTACGAGCAGTACTTC
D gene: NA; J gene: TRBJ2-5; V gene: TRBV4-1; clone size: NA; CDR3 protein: CASSQALDQVRETQYF; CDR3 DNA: TGCGCCAGCAGCCAAGCTCTCGACCAGGTCCGGGAGACCCAGTACTTC
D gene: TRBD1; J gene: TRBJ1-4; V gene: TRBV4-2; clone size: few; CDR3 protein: CASSPSRGQGTNEKLFF; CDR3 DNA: TGTGCCAGCAGCCCCTCAAGAGGACAGGGGACTAATGAAAAACTGTTTTTT